Below are 28 T cell receptor beta chains sequenced from a single sample in a study of cytomegalovirus exposure and HLA in healthy donors. Primers: 60 Vbeta forward and 13 Jbeta reverse. Some clones are missing from TCRdb's copy, which holds only in-frame ones; the method was immunoSEQ multiplex PCR. Seen here are 130,000 or so clones, about 74% observed once, and the top ten hold 6.6%. The sequencing input was PBMCs. The receptors derive from a middle-aged man in good health and CMV-seropositive.

This chain links TRBV28 with TRBJ1-6, with D possibly being TRBD1 (6 bases). The CDR3 contains 16 residues. CDR1 is MDHEN, CDR2 SYDVKM, per germline. V gave up 6 bases and J gave up 4 bases, with 16 bases separating them. The CDR3 here is CASSQLYRDYNSPLHF. The CDR3 nucleotides read TGTGCCAGCAGCCAACTATACAGGGATTATAATTCACCCCTCCACTTT.

The chain has TRBV7-2 and TRBJ2-2; no clear D gene. This CDR3 is 16 amino acids long. Trimming pared 5 bases from V and 6 bases from J, leaving 19 bases between. Germline assignment: CDR1 SGHTA and CDR2 FQGNSA. CDR3 in amino acids: CASSPRVGLRAGELFF. CDR3 bases: TGTGCCAGCAGCCCAAGAGTCGGGTTAAGAGCCGGGGAGCTGTTTTTT.

This clone showed up just a few times. The gene calls are TRBV11-1 and TRBJ2-2; D may be TRBD2 (6 bases). V lost 5 bases to trimming and J lost 7 bases, with 11 bases between them. The CDR3 contains 13 residues. The germline V gene encodes CDR1 SGHAT and CDR2 FQDESV (reference sequence). The CDR3 spells CASSKPGDGELFF. DNA of the CDR3: TGTGCCAGCAGCAAACCGGGAGACGGGGAGCTGTTTTTT.

In this sample, this clone turned up once. The chain carries TRBV19 and TRBJ2-5; TRBD1 matches at 7 bases. Judging by the DNA end, TRBJ2-7 fits better; the J call may be wrong. CDR1 is LNHDA, CDR2 SQIVND, per germline (reference sequence). CDR3 length equals 15 residues. The CDR3 nucleotides are TGTGCCAGTAGCCCCTCGGCAGGGGGCTCCTACGAGCAGTACTTC. Protein: CASSPSAGGSYEQYF.

The rearrangement links TRBV7-6 to TRBJ1-3, with 8 bases identical to TRBD1. Germline CDR1 reads SGHVS; CDR2 reads FNYEAQ. Trimming removed 2 bases from V and 1 base from J; junction bases left unmatched: 7. This CDR3 comprises 17 residues. The CDR3: CASSLLAGGASGNTIYF. As DNA, the CDR3 is TGTGCCAGCAGCTTACTGGCAGGGGGCGCATCTGGAAACACCATATATTTT. Full variable domain (outside the CDR3, taken from reference TRBV7-6 and TRBJ1-3): GAGVSQSPRYKVTKRGQDVALRCDPISGHVSLYWYRQALGQGPEFLTYFNYEAQQDKSGLPNDRFSAERPEGSISTLTIQRTEQRDSAMYRCASSLLAGGASGNTIYFGEGSWLTVV.

This clone was counted only a few times. The chain combines TRBV30 with TRBJ2-2; 11 bases agree with TRBD2. Germline CDR1 is GTSNPN and CDR2 is SVGIG (reference sequence). The CDR3 covers 16 residues. Trimming at V came to 4 bases and at J to 4 bases, leaving 8 bases not matched to a gene. The CDR3 DNA follows: TGTGCCTGGAAATTCGCCCTAGCGGGGGGCACCGGGGAGCTGTTTTTT. Translating gives CAWKFALAGGTGELFF.

V usage is TRBV18 and J usage is TRBJ2-7, with 9 bases that match TRBD2. The junction had 8 bases not matched to a gene; V was cut back by 4 bases and J by 4 bases. There are 15 residues in the CDR3. CDR1 and CDR2 from the germline V gene are KGHSH and LQKENI. CDR3 DNA sequence: TGTGCCAGCTCACTGTATAGCGGGAGCGCGTACGAGCAGTACTTC. This gives the protein CASSLYSGSAYEQYF.

The chain combines TRBV5-1 with TRBJ1-4, with 7 bases identical to TRBD1. Unmatched junction bases numbered 9, after V lost 6 bases and J lost 4 bases. Germline V lookup: CDR1 SGHRS, CDR2 YFSETQ. CDR3 length: 15 amino acids. In DNA form, the CDR3 reads TGCGCCAGCACCCAAGTCGGACAGGTTAATGAAAAACTGTTTTTT. This sequence encodes CASTQVGQVNEKLFF.

The V gene is TRBV2, the J gene TRBJ1-1, with 8 bases identical to TRBD1. Germline V gene lookup returns CDR1 SNHLY and CDR2 FYNNEI. The V gene end was trimmed by 7 bases and the J gene end by 4 bases; junction bases not matched to a gene: 11. This CDR3 region has 15 residues. DNA of the CDR3: TGTGCCAGCAAGAGGACAGGGCAAAGGAGCACTGAAGCTTTCTTT. This translates into CASKRTGQRSTEAFF.

The chain couples TRBV30 to TRBJ2-2; D is unclear. Germline CDR1 reads GTSNPN; CDR2 reads SVGIG (reference sequence). V lost 3 bases and J lost 1, with 9 bases in between. The CDR3 has 14 amino acids. The CDR3: CAWSNSRNTGELFF. The DNA for the CDR3 is TGTGCCTGGAGCAACAGCAGGAACACCGGGGAGCTGTTTTTT.

J is TRBJ1-2 and V is TRBV19; D is undetermined. This CDR3 contains 12 residues. The germline V and J ends were trimmed by 5 bases and 3 bases, with 7 bases remaining between them. Per the germline V gene, CDR1 is LNHDA and CDR2 is SQIVND (reference sequence). The chain's CDR3 is CASSADYYGYTF. For the CDR3, the DNA is TGTGCCAGTAGTGCCGACTACTATGGCTACACCTTC.

V and J are TRBV9 and TRBJ2-3; D perhaps matches TRBD1 (5 bases). Germline V CDR1 and CDR2: SGDLS, YYNGEE. Trimming removed 2 bases at V and 8 bases at J, with 21 bases between. CDR3 length: 16 residues. This CDR3 is CASSVGGAVQSPTQYF. The CDR3 DNA reads TGTGCCAGCAGCGTCGGTGGGGCGGTGCAATCGCCTACGCAGTATTTT.

The chain joins TRBV7-6 to TRBJ1-2; 9 nucleotides agree with TRBD1. V trimming: 1 base; J trimming: 6 bases; junction bases outside the gene matches: 6. Germline-derived CDR1 and CDR2 are SGHVS and FNYEAQ. The CDR3 length is 15 residues. The CDR3 is CASSLGPGQGDGYTF. As DNA, the CDR3 is TGTGCCAGCAGCTTAGGGCCGGGACAGGGTGATGGCTACACCTTC.

The chain employs TRBV10-2 and TRBJ2-1, with 9 bases aligning to TRBD2. The ends lost 6 bases at V and 8 bases at J; junction bases unmatched: 11. The CDR3 is made up of 15 amino acids. Germline-derived CDR1 and CDR2 are WSHSY and SAAADI. CDR3 in DNA: TGCGCCAGCAGGGGGCGATTAGCGGGAGAGGATGAGCAGTTCTTC. Its protein is CASRGRLAGEDEQFF.

J is TRBJ2-2 and V is TRBV9, with D possibly being TRBD2 (6 bases). V was trimmed by 1 base and J by 2 bases, leaving 12 bases between them. The CDR3 has 16 amino acids. Germline V gene sequence: CDR1 SGDLS, CDR2 YYNGEE. The chain's CDR3 is CASSVTPGDNTGELFF. DNA of the CDR3: TGTGCCAGCAGCGTAACTCCGGGAGATAACACCGGGGAGCTGTTTTTT.

V and J are TRBV18 and TRBJ2-7; 7 bases match TRBD2. This CDR3 comprises 16 residues. Germline CDR1 KGHSH, CDR2 LQKENI. V was clipped by 2 bases and J by 4 bases; unmatched bases: 11. CDR3 sequence (DNA): TGTGCCAGCTCACCAACTTCGGGGGGAGGACGATACGAGCAGTACTTC. This sequence encodes CASSPTSGGGRYEQYF.

V gene TRBV28 combines with J gene TRBJ2-7, with a weak D call TRBD1 (6 bases). The germline gives CDR1 MDHEN, CDR2 SYDVKM. The V gene lost 3 bases and the J gene lost 4 bases, with 13 bases spanning the gap. The CDR3 covers 14 residues. CDR3 sequence: CASSFQQGRYEQYF. The CDR3 DNA reads as TGTGCCAGCAGTTTTCAGCAGGGGCGATACGAGCAGTACTTC. The complete variable domain, with remaining parts taken from reference TRBV28 and TRBJ2-7, reads DVKVTQSSRYLVKRTGEKVFLECVQDMDHENMFWYRQDPGLGLRLIYFSYDVKMKEKGDIPEGYSVSREKKERFSLILESASTNQTSMYLCASSFQQGRYEQYFGPGTRLTVT.

The rearrangement joins TRBV6-1 to TRBJ2-7; D is possibly TRBD2 (6 bases). The length of the CDR3 is 15 residues. V was pared by 5 bases and J by 4 bases, with 18 bases between. CDR1 and CDR2 (germline): MNHNS, SASEGT. CDR3 protein: CASSPIGGVGYEQYF. As DNA, the CDR3 is TGTGCCAGCAGTCCCATCGGCGGGGTTGGTTACGAGCAGTACTTC.

This chain joins TRBV5-6 and TRBJ2-5; possible D gene TRBD1, 6 bases. V was trimmed by 0 bases and J by 4 bases, leaving 13 bases between them. Germline assignment: CDR1 SGHDT and CDR2 YYEEEE. The CDR3 has 15 residues. This CDR3 reads CASSLAPDSRETQYF. DNA of the CDR3: TGTGCCAGCAGCTTGGCTCCGGACAGTAGAGAGACCCAGTACTTC.

This clone appeared a single time. This chain uses TRBV7-2 with TRBJ1-5; tentative D call: TRBD1 (6 bases). V lost 4 bases to trimming and J lost 7 bases, with 14 bases between them. CDR3 size: 14 residues. The germline V gene encodes CDR1 SGHTA and CDR2 FQGNSA. CDR3 sequence (DNA): TGTGCCAGCAGCTCCGCAGGGGTAGGCCAGCCCCAGCATTTT. Translating gives CASSSAGVGQPQHF.

The chain is built from TRBV11-2 and TRBJ2-5; a possible D gene is TRBD1 (5 bases). The end of the DNA fits TRBJ2-7 better, so the J call may be wrong. Germline CDR1 is SGHAT and CDR2 is FQNNGV. The CDR3 loop spans 14 amino acids. The CDR3 nucleotides read TGTGCCAGCAGCCAAATGACAGTGTCCTACGAGCAGTACTTC. Translated: CASSQMTVSYEQYF.

This chain links TRBV1 with TRBJ2-7; TRBD2, the table's D call, was not compared with the DNA. TRBV1 is a pseudogene. The CDR3 is made up of 14 amino acids. The CDR3 here is CTSKASGRMYEQYF. CDR3 DNA sequence: TGCACCAGCAAGGCTAGCGGGAGAATGTACGAGCAGTACTTC.

The chain couples TRBV2 to TRBJ2-3; D not resolved. This CDR3 spans 12 amino acids. CDR1 and CDR2 from the germline V gene are SNHLY and FYNNEI. V dropped 4 bases and J dropped 2 bases, with 4 bases sitting between them. The CDR3 nucleotides are TGTGCCAGCAGTGCAGACACAGATACGCAGTATTTT. As protein: CASSADTDTQYF.

DNA for the CDR3: TGTGCCAGCAGTGTTGGGGGGAATACGCAGTATTTT. Residues: CASSVGGNTQYF. V usage is TRBV6-4 and J usage is TRBJ2-3; a possible D gene is TRBD2 (6 bases). CDR1 MRHNA and CDR2 SNTAGT come from the germline V gene. V was pared by 4 bases and J by 7 bases, with 9 bases between. The CDR3 is 12 residues long.

V usage is TRBV7-8 and J usage is TRBJ2-2; 10 positions agree with TRBD1. Germline V gives CDR1 SGHVS, CDR2 FQNEAQ. J lost 8 bases, V lost 4 bases, and 16 bases had no gene match. This CDR3 region has 18 residues. CDR3: CASSSTSGTGVHRGELFF. The CDR3 DNA follows: TGTGCCAGCAGCTCGACTTCCGGGACAGGGGTCCACCGAGGGGAGCTGTTTTTT.

The CDR3 spells CASSDRTGETQYF. The DNA for the CDR3 is TGTGCCAGCAGTGACCGGACAGGGGAGACCCAGTACTTC. The chain combines TRBV6-1 with TRBJ2-5, with TRBD1 identical over 8 bases. Germline values: CDR1 MNHNS, CDR2 SASEGT. The V and J ends lost 3 bases and 5 bases, in that order; junction bases with no gene match: 2. The CDR3 extends over 13 amino acids.

The genes are TRBV5-4 and TRBJ2-2; D unclear. The CDR3 contains 13 residues. Germline V gene lookup returns CDR1 SGHNT and CDR2 YYREEE (reference sequence). The V end lost 0 bases, the J end lost 5 bases, and 5 bases lay between the germline ends. As DNA, the CDR3 is TGTGCCAGCAGCTTGGTCGCGACCGGGGAGCTGTTTTTT. Its translation is CASSLVATGELFF.

The chain is built from TRBV14 and TRBJ2-5; D not certain. Trimming left V 4 bases short and J 0 bases short, with 9 bases between. Looked up from germline, CDR1 is SGHDN and CDR2 is FVKESK. This CDR3 has 14 amino acids. As DNA, the CDR3 is TGTGCCAGCAGCCCCTTGACAAACCAAGAGACCCAGTACTTC. This gives the protein CASSPLTNQETQYF.